Each of the 11 T cell receptor beta chains below was sequenced from the same sample in a study of OX40 agonist ivuxolimab in advanced cancers. Libraries were made using the immunoSEQ multiplex PCR assay. This immuneACCESS table, as held by TCRdb, lists in-frame sequences with V and J called but not all clones. Of the missing ones, under half trace to an unresolved V gene in checked studies; the others have no known cause. Counted in this sample were 77,000 or so clones; around 90% of them appeared once. 8% to 13% of the sample rests with the top ten. Here the sequenced sample was CD4+ or CD8+ T cells sorted from blood, taken in a trial of the OX40 agonist ivuxolimab. The receptors shown here come from an adult with an advanced solid tumor such as melanoma, head and neck, liver or kidney cancer.

The count of this clone is one. The rearrangement uses TRBV5-4 and TRBJ1-1, with 8 bases aligning to TRBD1. The V segment lost 4 bases and the J segment 1 base; nucleotides outside the gene matches: 6. CDR1 and CDR2 (germline): SGHNT, YYREEE (reference sequence). This CDR3 spans 15 amino acids. The CDR3 reads CASSKGTGPNTEAFF. The DNA of the CDR3 is TGTGCCAGCAGCAAAGGGACAGGTCCGAACACTGAAGCTTTCTTT.

This sequence joins TRBV28 and TRBJ2-7; 8 nucleotides line up with TRBD2. This CDR3 is built from 14 residues. After removal of 3 bases from V and 3 bases from J, the junction contained 4 bases not matched to a gene. The germline gives CDR1 MDHEN, CDR2 SYDVKM. The CDR3 spells CASSLRGEHYEQYF. For the CDR3, the DNA is TGTGCCAGCAGTTTGCGGGGGGAACACTACGAGCAGTACTTC.

The rearrangement links TRBV7-9 to TRBJ2-5, with D possibly being TRBD1 (5 bases). CDR3 size: 14 residues. V dropped 5 bases and J dropped 2 bases, with 12 bases sitting between them. Germline V gives CDR1 SEHNR, CDR2 FQNEAQ (reference sequence). The CDR3 DNA reads as TGTGCCAGCAGCACCCAACAGGAACAAGAGACCCAGTACTTC. Translated, it gives CASSTQQEQETQYF.

This clone showed up just a few times. The V gene is TRBV5-1, the J gene TRBJ2-7, with D maybe TRBD1 (6 bases). Trimming took 0 bases from V and 2 from J, leaving 21 bases between them. The CDR3 extends over 18 amino acids. The germline gives CDR1 SGHRS, CDR2 YFSETQ. The CDR3 DNA reads TGCGCCAGCAGCTTGGGGGTCTCACAGGGTCCCCCACCCTACGAGCAGTACTTC. Protein: CASSLGVSQGPPPYEQYF.

The CDR3 is CASRAGASSGNTIYF. The DNA of the CDR3 is TGTGCCAGCAGAGCCGGGGCCAGCTCTGGAAACACCATATATTTT. This sequence joins TRBV27 and TRBJ1-3; weak D call: TRBD1 (5 bases). With 6 bases removed from V and 0 bases from J, the gap between germline ends came to 12 bases. CDR3 size: 15 residues. Germline-derived CDR1 and CDR2 are MNHEY and SMNVEV (reference sequence).

The rearrangement uses TRBV7-9 and TRBJ1-5; unclear D gene. From germline, CDR1 is SEHNR and CDR2 FQNEAQ (reference sequence). The CDR3 has 14 residues. Trimming pared 1 base from V and 1 base from J, leaving 5 bases between. The CDR3 is CASSLGTSNQPQHF. DNA of the CDR3: TGTGCCAGCAGCTTAGGCACCAGCAATCAGCCCCAGCATTTT. Combining the CDR3 with reference TRBV7-9 and TRBJ1-5 gives the whole variable domain DTGVSQNPRHKITKRGQNVTFRCDPISEHNRLYWYRQTLGQGPEFLTYFQNEAQLEKSRLLSDRFSAERPKGSFSTLEIQRTEQGDSAMYLCASSLGTSNQPQHFGDGTRLSIL.

J is TRBJ2-7 and V is TRBV2; D tentatively reads TRBD1 or TRBD2 (5 bases each). There are 13 residues in the CDR3. CDR1 is SNHLY, CDR2 FYNNEI, per germline. DNA for the CDR3: TGTGCTCATTCCCGGGACGCTACCTACGAGCAGTACTTC. Translated, it gives CAHSRDATYEQYF. The entire variable domain, with the rest obtained from reference TRBV2 and TRBJ2-7, is as follows: EPEVTQTPSHQVTQMGQEVILRCVPISNHLYFYWYRQILGQKVEFLVSFYNNEISEKSEIFDDQFSVERPDGSNFTLKIRSTKLEDSAMYFCAHSRDATYEQYFGPGTRLTVT.

The chain recombines TRBV28 with TRBJ1-5; TRBD1 matches at 7 bases. V shed 3 bases, J shed 2 bases, and the junction held 13 bases outside the gene matches. This CDR3 contains 18 residues. The germline CDR1 and CDR2 sequences are MDHEN and SYDVKM. Here the CDR3 reads CASSFLLAGGEGNQPQHF. The CDR3 nucleotides are TGTGCCAGCAGTTTCCTTCTGGCAGGGGGAGAGGGCAATCAGCCCCAGCATTTT. The whole variable domain, filled in from reference TRBV28 and TRBJ1-5, reads DVKVTQSSRYLVKRTGEKVFLECVQDMDHENMFWYRQDPGLGLRLIYFSYDVKMKEKGDIPEGYSVSREKKERFSLILESASTNQTSMYLCASSFLLAGGEGNQPQHFGDGTRLSIL.

The rearrangement joins TRBV5-6 to TRBJ2-1; 12 bases are shared with TRBD2. The trim removed 4 bases at V and 5 bases at J, leaving 13 bases unmatched. Germline V CDR1 and CDR2: SGHDT, YYEEEE. This CDR3 is 18 amino acids long. For the CDR3, the DNA is TGTGCCAGCAGCGACCAAACGGGACTAGCGGGTCCCCACAATGAGCAGTTCTTC. This codes for CASSDQTGLAGPHNEQFF.

V and J are TRBV6-5 and TRBJ2-7, with a possible D match to TRBD2 (5 bases). The CDR3 is made up of 12 amino acids. The V end was cut by 8 bases, the J end by 6 bases, with 14 bases between. Germline CDR1 MNHEY, CDR2 SVGAGI. Written as DNA, the CDR3 is TGTGCCAGCGGACTGTTATTACTCGAGCAGTACTTC. This codes for CASGLLLLEQYF.

The table lists this clone with a few counts. The chain is built from TRBV9 and TRBJ2-7; TRBD1 aligns across 7 bases. The V gene's germline CDR1 is SGDLS and CDR2 YYNGEE. There are 14 residues in the CDR3. The J segment lost 4 bases and the V segment lost 0 bases, leaving 4 bases of the junction unmatched. Here the CDR3 reads CASSVAGGGYEQYF. DNA for the CDR3: TGTGCCAGCAGCGTAGCAGGGGGTGGGTACGAGCAGTACTTC.